These 3 T cell receptor beta chains originate from one sample sequenced in a study of post-analysis software for immune sequencing data. Whole-study findings and limits: Patients had higher frequencies than controls of roughly five TRBV segments, including TRBV5-6, TRBV5-1 and TRBV20-1.

No antigen has been identified for these receptors. The TCR beta cDNA libraries contained unique molecular identifiers. TCRdb reprocessed the PCR reads via MiXCR and lists one record per CDR3 protein. The sample lists approximately 570,000 distinct CDR3 sequences; roughly 46% were seen once. Sequencing was performed on blood. These receptors were collected from a girl between 5 and 17 years old with multiple sclerosis.

This chain links TRBV7-2 with TRBJ1-2; TRBD1 is a possible D gene (5 bases). With 3 bases removed from V and 6 bases from J, the gap between germline ends came to 14 bases. This CDR3 is 14 amino acids long. Germline V gene sequence: CDR1 SGHTA, CDR2 FQGNSA. CDR3 DNA: TGTGCCAGCAGCTTCCGGGACCGGAGGAATGGCTACACCTTC. This encodes CASSFRDRRNGYTF.

The table lists this clonotype with a few counts. This rearrangement joins TRBV7-6 to TRBJ1-4; 11 nucleotides line up with TRBD1. Trimming at V came to 2 bases and at J to 6 bases, leaving 8 bases not matched to a gene. The CDR3 length is 17 residues. Per germline, CDR1 SGHVS and CDR2 FNYEAQ. The CDR3 reads CASSLIGQGAIYEKLFF. The DNA of the CDR3 is TGTGCCAGCAGCTTAATTGGACAGGGGGCCATTTATGAAAAACTGTTTTTT.

This chain joins TRBV5-5 and TRBJ1-5, with D possibly matching TRBD1 (6 bases). Germline V gives CDR1 SGHKS, CDR2 YYEKEE (reference sequence). The CDR3 loop spans 14 amino acids. Trimming took off 4 bases at V and 0 bases at J, with 8 bases between the two ends. This chain's CDR3 is CASSGTLSNQPQHF. The CDR3 coding sequence is TGTGCCAGCAGCGGGACACTTAGCAATCAGCCCCAGCATTTT.